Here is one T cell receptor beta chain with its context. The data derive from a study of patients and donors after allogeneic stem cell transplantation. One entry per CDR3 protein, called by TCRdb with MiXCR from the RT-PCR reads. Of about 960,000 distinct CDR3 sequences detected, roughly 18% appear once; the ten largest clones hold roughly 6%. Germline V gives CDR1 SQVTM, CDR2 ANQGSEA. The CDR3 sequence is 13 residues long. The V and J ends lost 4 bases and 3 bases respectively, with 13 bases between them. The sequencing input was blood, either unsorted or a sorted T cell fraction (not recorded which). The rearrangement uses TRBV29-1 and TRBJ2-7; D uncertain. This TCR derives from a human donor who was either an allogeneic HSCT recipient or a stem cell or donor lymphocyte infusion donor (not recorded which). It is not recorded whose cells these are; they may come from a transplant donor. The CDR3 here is CSVASGLVYEQYF. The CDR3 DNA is TGCAGCGTTGCTTCCGGGCTGGTCTACGAGCAGTACTTC.